This record looks at one T cell receptor beta chain sequence and its context. Its target is unknown. Sequencing was performed with immunoSEQ multiplex PCR; in TCRdb, only in-frame clones are kept and a portion is missing. Of 120,000 to 150,000 clones listed, about 87% are singletons. This sample was included in a study of T cell responses to AZD1222 COVID-19 vaccine. Study summary: Second-dose intervals near 4 or 12 weeks were combined.

Whole-study findings and limits: Repertoires were obtained only post-peak T cell response. Per reports, nearly half of all spike-specific TCRs target regions that are unmutated in variants. Females made up more of the donors, who were largely white British, and clonal diversity may have come out too low.

V lost 1 base to trimming and J lost 1 base, with 7 bases between them. CDR3 length: 14 amino acids. CDR1 is SGHNT and CDR2 is YENEEA in the germline V gene. The genes are TRBV11-3 and TRBJ1-1; D not certain. The material was peripheral blood, obtained on day 0 of AZD1222 vaccination. This TCR came from an adult in good health. As DNA, the CDR3 is TGTGCCAGCAGCTTAGGTCACGGGAACACTGAAGCTTTCTTT. Encoded protein: CASSLGHGNTEAFF.